The TCR beta chain under discussion was sequenced for a study of Graves' ophthalmopathy and Graves' hyperthyroidism. This CDR3 is 14 amino acids long. V shed 4 bases and J 8 bases; nucleotides not matched to a gene: 7. Germline CDR1 is MGHRA and CDR2 is YSYEKL. This clonotype was detected a few times. TCR beta CDR3 regions were amplified from RNA transcripts. HTBI-primed first-round RT-PCR preceded second-round multiplex PCR. TCRdb re-analysed the multiplex PCR reads in MiXCR, keeping a single row per CDR3 protein. The sample carries 500,000 to 800,000 distinct CDR3 sequences, roughly 41% recorded once.

Sequenced: peripheral blood. J is TRBJ1-3 and V is TRBV4-1; 8 nucleotides match TRBD1. This TCR derives from an adult man with Graves' ophthalmopathy. The CDR3, as DNA: TGCGCCAGCAGCCGGACAGGGTTGGGAGACACCATATATTTT. This codes for CASSRTGLGDTIYF.